This T cell receptor (beta chain) was recovered during a study of response to subunit inactivated influenza vaccine. Study-wide points: T cells newly recruited by each seasonal influenza vaccination are few, the authors suggested.

TCRdb re-called the RT-PCR reads through MiXCR, storing one row per CDR3 protein. Altogether 700,000 to 800,000 distinct CDR3 sequences are present, approximately 17% being singletons, with the ten largest covering approximately 10%. Germline CDR1 reads ENHRY; CDR2 reads SYGVKD. Trimming left V 7 bases short and J 5 bases short, with 8 bases between. This CDR3 contains 12 residues. This clonotype turned up a few times. The target antigen is unknown. This clonotype originated in a man in his fifties or sixties who received an inactivated influenza vaccine. Sequenced material: PBMCs from blood, taken approximately 5 days after vaccination. J is TRBJ2-2 and V is TRBV10-3, with D possibly matching TRBD1 (6 bases). CDR3 DNA: TGTGCCATCACCACAGGGACCGGGGAGCTGTTTTTT. Amino acids: CAITTGTGELFF.